This T cell receptor (beta chain) was recovered during a study of shared clonotypes between healthy human individuals. Findings and limits, study-wide: Clonotype sharing among the donors was expected to vary with sequencing depth.

Using immunoSEQ multiplex PCR, the repertoire was profiled, and TCRdb retains in-frame clones only, with some absent. The sample carries roughly 2.1 million clones, approximately 94% recorded once. Details on this clone: The antigen is unknown.

The CDR3 loop spans 13 amino acids. V was clipped by 5 bases and J by 8 bases, with 13 bases between them. Per the germline V gene, CDR1 is SGHVS and CDR2 is FNYEAQ. Naive CD8 cells lacked CD45RO, underwent positive selection for CCR7 and left out terminally differentiated effector memory CD45RA+ cells. The chain carries TRBV7-6 and TRBJ2-1, with D unclear. The sequence was collected from a man aged 18 to 30 in good health. Some clones in this sample may be carry-over from other donors' samples. The sequenced sample consisted of naive CD8+ T cells from PBMCs. In DNA, the CDR3 is TGTGCCAGCAGCAAGACCCCGGCCCATGAGCAGTTCTTC. It encodes CASSKTPAHEQFF.